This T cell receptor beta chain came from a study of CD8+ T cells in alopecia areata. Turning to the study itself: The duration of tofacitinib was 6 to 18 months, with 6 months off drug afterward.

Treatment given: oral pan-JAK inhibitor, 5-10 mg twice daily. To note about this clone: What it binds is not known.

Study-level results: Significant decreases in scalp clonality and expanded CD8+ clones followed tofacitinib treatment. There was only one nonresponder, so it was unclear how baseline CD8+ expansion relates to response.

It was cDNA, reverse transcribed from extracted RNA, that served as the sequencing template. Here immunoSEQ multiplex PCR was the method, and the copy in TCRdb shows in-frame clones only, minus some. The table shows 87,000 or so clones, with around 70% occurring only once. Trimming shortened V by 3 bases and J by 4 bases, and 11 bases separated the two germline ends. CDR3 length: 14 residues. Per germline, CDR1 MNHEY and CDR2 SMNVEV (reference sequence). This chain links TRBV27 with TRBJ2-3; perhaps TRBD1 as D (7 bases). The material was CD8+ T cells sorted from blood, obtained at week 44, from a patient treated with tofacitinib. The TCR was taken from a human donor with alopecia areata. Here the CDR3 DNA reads TGTGCCAGCAGTTTTCAGGGGGGCCCAGATACGCAGTATTTT. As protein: CASSFQGGPDTQYF.